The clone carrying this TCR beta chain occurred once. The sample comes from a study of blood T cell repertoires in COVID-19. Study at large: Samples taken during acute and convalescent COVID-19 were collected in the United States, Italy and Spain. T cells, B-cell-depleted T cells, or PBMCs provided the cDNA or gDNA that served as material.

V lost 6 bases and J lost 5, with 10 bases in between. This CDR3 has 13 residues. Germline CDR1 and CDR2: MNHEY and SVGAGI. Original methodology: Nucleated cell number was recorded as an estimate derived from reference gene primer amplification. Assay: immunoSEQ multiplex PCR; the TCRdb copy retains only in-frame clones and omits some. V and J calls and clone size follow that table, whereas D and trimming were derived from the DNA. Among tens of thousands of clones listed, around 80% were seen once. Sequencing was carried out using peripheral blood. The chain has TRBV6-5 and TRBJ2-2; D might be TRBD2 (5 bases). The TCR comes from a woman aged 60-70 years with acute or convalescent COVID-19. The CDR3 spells CASSRTGTGELFF. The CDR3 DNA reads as TGTGCCAGCAGCCGGACGGGGACCGGGGAGCTGTTTTTT.